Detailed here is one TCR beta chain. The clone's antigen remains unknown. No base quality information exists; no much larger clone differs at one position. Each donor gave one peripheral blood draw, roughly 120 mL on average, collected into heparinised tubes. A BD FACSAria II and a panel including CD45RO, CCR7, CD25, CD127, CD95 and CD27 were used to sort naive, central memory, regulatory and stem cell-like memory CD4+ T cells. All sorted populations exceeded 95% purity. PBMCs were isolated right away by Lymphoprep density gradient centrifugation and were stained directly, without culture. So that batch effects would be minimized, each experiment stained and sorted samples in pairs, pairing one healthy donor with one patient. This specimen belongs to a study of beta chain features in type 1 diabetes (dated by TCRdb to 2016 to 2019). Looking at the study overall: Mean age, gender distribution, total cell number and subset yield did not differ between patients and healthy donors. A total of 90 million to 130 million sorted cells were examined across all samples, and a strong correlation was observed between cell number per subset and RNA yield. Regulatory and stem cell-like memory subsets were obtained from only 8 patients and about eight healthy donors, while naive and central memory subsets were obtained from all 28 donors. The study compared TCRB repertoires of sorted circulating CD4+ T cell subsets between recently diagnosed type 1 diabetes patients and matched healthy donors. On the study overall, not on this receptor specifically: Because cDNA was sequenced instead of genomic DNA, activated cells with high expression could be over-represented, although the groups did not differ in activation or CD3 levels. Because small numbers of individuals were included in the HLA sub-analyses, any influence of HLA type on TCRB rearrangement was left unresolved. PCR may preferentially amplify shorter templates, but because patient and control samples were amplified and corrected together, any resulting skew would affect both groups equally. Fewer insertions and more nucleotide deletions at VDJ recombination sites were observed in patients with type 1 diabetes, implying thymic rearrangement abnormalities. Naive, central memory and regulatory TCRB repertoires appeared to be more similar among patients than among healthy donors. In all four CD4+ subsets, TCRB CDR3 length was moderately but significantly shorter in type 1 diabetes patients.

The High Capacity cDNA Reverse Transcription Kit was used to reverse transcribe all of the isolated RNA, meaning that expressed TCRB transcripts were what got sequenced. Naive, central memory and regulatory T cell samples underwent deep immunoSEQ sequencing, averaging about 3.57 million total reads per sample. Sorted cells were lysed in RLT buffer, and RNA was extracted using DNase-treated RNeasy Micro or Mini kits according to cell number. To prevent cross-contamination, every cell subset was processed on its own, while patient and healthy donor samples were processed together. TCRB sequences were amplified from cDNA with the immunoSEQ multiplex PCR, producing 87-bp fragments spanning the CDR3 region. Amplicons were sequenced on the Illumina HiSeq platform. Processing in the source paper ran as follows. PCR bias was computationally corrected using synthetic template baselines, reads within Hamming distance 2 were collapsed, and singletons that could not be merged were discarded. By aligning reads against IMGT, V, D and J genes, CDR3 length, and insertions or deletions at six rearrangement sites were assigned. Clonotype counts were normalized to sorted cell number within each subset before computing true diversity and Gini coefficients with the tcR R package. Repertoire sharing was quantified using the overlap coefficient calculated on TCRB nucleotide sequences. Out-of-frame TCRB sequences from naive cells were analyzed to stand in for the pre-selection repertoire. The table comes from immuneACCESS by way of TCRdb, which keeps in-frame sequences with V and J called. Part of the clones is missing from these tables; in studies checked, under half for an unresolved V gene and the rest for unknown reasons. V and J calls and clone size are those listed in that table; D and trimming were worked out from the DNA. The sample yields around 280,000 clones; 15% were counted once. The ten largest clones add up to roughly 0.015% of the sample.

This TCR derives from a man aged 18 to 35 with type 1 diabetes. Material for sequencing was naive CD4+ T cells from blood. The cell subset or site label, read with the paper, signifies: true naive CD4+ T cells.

The DNA sequence follows: TGTGCCAGCAGTTACGACCGGGACTCGGCCAATACGCAGTATTTT. Translation gives CASSYDRDSANTQYF. The sequence is built from TRBV6-5 and TRBJ2-3, with a weak D call of TRBD2 (6 bases match). The CDR3 goes from the cysteine to the phenylalanine over 15 residues. Only CDR3 DNA is held: 45 bases, read in frame from base 1. The germline V gene provides CDR1 MNHEY and CDR2 SVGAGI. The V and J ends are trimmed by 2 bases and 7 bases, leaving 16 bases between them.